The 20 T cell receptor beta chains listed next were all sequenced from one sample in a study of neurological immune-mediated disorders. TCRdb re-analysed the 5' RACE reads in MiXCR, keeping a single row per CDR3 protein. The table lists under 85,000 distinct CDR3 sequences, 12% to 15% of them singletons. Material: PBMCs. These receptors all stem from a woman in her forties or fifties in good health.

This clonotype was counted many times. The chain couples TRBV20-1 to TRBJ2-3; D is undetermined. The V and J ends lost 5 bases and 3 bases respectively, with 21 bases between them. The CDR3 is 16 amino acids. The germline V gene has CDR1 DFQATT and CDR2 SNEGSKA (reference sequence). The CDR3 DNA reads TGCAGTGCTCTAGGAAGGGCCTTACTGGAGACAGATACGCAGTATTTT. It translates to CSALGRALLETDTQYF.

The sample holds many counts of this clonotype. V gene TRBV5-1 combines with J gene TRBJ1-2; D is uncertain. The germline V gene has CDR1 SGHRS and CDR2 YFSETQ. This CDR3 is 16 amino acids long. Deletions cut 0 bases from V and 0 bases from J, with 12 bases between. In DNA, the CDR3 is TGCGCCAGCAGCTTGGAAGCAGGACCCGCTAACTATGGCTACACCTTC. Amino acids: CASSLEAGPANYGYTF.

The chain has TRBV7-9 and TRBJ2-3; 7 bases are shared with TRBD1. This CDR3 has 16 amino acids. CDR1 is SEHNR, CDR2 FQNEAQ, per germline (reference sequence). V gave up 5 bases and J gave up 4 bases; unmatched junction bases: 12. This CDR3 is CASSAGTATEADTQYF. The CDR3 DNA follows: TGTGCCAGCAGCGCCGGGACAGCCACGGAGGCAGATACGCAGTATTTT. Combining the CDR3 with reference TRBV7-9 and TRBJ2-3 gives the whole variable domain DTGVSQNPRHKITKRGQNVTFRCDPISEHNRLYWYRQTLGQGPEFLTYFQNEAQLEKSRLLSDRFSAERPKGSFSTLEIQRTEQGDSAMYLCASSAGTATEADTQYFGPGTRLTVL.

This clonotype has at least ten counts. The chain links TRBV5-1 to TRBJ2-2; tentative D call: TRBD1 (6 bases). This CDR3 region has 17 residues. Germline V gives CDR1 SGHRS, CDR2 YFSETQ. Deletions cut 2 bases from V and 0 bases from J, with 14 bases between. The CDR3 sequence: CASSFGRGPPNTGELFF. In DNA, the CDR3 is TGCGCCAGCAGCTTCGGCAGGGGCCCCCCGAACACCGGGGAGCTGTTTTTT.

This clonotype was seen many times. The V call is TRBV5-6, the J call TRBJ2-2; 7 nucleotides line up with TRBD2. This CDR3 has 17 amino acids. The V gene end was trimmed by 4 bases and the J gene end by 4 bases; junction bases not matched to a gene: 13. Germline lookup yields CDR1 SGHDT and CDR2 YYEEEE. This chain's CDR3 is CASSLPRWEGRTGELFF. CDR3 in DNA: TGTGCCAGCAGCCTGCCTAGGTGGGAGGGTCGCACCGGGGAGCTGTTTTTT.

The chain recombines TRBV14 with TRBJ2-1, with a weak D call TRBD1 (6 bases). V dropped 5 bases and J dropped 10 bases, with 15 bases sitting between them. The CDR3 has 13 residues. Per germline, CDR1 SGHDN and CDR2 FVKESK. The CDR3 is CASSWDKRGEQFF. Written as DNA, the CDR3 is TGTGCCAGCAGCTGGGACAAGAGGGGCGAGCAGTTCTTC.

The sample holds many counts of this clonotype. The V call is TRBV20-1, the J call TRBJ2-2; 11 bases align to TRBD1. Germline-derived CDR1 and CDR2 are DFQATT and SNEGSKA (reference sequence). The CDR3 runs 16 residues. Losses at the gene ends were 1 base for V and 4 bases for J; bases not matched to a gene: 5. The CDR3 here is CSARGPGQGVTGELFF. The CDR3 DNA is TGCAGTGCTAGAGGGCCGGGACAGGGGGTCACCGGGGAGCTGTTTTTT.

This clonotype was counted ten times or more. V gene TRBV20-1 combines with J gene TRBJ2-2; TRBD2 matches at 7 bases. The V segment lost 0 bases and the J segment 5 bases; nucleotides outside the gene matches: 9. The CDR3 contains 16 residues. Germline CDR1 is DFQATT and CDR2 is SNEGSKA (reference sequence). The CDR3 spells CSARDRGREFTGELFF. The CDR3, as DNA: TGCAGTGCTAGAGATCGTGGGCGGGAGTTTACCGGGGAGCTGTTTTTT.

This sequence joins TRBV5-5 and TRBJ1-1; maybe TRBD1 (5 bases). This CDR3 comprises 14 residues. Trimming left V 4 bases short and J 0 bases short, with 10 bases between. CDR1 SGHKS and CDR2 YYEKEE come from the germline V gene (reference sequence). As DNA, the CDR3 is TGTGCCAGCAGCCCCCAGGGCGTGAACACTGAAGCTTTCTTT. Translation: CASSPQGVNTEAFF. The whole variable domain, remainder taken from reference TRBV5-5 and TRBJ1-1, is DAGVTQSPTHLIKTRGQQVTLRCSPISGHKSVSWYQQVLGQGPQFIFQYYEKEERGRGNFPDRFSARQFPNYSSELNVNALLLGDSALYLCASSPQGVNTEAFFGQGTRLTVV.

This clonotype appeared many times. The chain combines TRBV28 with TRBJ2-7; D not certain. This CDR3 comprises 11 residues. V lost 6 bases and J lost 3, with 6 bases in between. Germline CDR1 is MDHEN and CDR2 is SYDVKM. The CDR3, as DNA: TGTGCCAGCAGCCTCCTCTACGAGCAGTACTTC. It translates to CASSLLYEQYF.

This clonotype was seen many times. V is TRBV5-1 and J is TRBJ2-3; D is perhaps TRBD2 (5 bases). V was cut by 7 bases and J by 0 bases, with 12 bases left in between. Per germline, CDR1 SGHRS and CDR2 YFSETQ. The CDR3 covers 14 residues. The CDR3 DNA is TGCGCCAGCGGCTACGGGGATAGCACAGATACGCAGTATTTT. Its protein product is CASGYGDSTDTQYF.

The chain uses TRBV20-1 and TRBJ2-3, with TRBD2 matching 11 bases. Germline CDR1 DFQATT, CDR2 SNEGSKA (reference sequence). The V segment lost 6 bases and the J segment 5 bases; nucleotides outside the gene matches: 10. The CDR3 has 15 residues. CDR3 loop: CSALSGRARVDTQYF. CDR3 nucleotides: TGCAGTGCCCTTAGCGGGAGGGCCCGTGTAGATACGCAGTATTTT.

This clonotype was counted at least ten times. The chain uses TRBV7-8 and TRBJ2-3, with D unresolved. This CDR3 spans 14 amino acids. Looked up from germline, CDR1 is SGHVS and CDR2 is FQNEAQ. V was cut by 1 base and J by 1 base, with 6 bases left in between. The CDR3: CASSLEPGTDTQYF. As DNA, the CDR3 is TGTGCCAGCAGCTTAGAACCTGGCACAGATACGCAGTATTTT. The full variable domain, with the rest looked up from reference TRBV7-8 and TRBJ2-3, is GAGVSQSPRYKVAKRGQDVALRCDPISGHVSLFWYQQALGQGPEFLTYFQNEAQLDKSGLPSDRFFAERPEGSVSTLKIQRTQQEDSAVYLCASSLEPGTDTQYFGPGTRLTVL.

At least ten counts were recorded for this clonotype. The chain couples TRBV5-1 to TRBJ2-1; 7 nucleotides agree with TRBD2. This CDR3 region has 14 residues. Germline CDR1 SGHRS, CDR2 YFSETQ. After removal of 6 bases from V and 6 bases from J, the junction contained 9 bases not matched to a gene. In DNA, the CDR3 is TGCGCCAGCAATGGGCCCGGGAGGTTCAATGAGCAGTTCTTC. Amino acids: CASNGPGRFNEQFF.

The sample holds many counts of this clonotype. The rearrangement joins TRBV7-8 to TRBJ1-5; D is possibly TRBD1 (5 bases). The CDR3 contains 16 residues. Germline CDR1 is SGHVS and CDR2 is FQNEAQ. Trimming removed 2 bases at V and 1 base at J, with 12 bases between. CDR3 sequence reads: CASSLIYRKSNQPQHF. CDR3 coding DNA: TGTGCCAGCAGCTTAATCTACAGGAAGAGCAATCAGCCCCAGCATTTT.

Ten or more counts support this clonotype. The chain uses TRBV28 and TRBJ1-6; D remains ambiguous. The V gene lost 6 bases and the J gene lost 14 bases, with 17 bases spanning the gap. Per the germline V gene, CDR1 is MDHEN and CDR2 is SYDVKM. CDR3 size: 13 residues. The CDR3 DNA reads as TGTGCCAGCAGGTCCACGGGTGCAGGCACCCTCCACTTT. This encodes CASRSTGAGTLHF.

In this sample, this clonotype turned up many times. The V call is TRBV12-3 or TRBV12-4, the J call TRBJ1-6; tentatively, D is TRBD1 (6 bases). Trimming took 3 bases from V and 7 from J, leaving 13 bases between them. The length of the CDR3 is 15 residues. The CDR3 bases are TGTGCCAGCAGTTTCTCAGGGGTGGGCAATTCACCCCTCCACTTT. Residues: CASSFSGVGNSPLHF.

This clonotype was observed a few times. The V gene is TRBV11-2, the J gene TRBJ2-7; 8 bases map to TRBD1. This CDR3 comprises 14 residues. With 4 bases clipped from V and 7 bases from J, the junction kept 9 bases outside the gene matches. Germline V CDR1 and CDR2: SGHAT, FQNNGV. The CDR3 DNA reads TGTGCCAGCAGCTATCGACAGGGGATGGGGGAGCAGTACTTC. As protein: CASSYRQGMGEQYF.

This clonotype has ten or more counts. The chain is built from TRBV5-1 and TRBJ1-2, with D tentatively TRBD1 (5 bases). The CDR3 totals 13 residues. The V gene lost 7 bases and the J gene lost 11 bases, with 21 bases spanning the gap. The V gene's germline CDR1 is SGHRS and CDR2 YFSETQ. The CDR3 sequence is CASGGGRHLTYTF. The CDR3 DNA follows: TGCGCCAGCGGCGGGGGAAGACATTTAACGTACACCTTC. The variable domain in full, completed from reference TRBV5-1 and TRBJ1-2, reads KAGVTQTPRYLIKTRGQQVTLSCSPISGHRSVSWYQQTPGQGLQFLFEYFSETQRNKGNFPGRFSGRQFSNSRSEMNVSTLELGDSALYLCASGGGRHLTYTFGSGTRLTVV.

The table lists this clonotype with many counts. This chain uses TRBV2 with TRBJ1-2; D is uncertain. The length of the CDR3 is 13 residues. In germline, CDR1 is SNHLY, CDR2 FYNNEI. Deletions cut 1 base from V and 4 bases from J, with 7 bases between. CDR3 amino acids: CASSEEQVYGYTF. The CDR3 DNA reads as TGTGCCAGCAGTGAAGAGCAGGTCTATGGCTACACCTTC.